Shown below are 9 T cell receptor beta chains from a single sample sequenced in a study of cytomegalovirus exposure and HLA in healthy donors. The PCR used 60 Vbeta and 13 Jbeta primers. Sequenced by immunoSEQ multiplex PCR; TCRdb stores in-frame clones only, minus some. The sample gives about 190,000 clones, 79% of which show up once; 1.5% to 2% is in the top ten. Source material: PBMCs. The receptors were gathered from a woman between 18 and 29 years old in good health and CMV-seronegative.

This clone was recorded only once. The chain combines TRBV2 with TRBJ1-1; the D is unclear. Germline V CDR1 and CDR2: SNHLY, FYNNEI. The V end was cut by 6 bases, the J end by 1 base, with 15 bases between. The CDR3 loop spans 15 amino acids. In nucleotides, the CDR3 is TGTGCCAGCAGCCTTCGTGTGGTGCGGAACACTGAAGCTTTCTTT. As protein: CASSLRVVRNTEAFF.

This chain uses TRBV18 with TRBJ1-2; TRBD1 matches 8 bases. This CDR3 spans 17 amino acids. J was trimmed by 7 bases and V by 3 bases; bases with no gene match: 16. Germline CDR1 is KGHSH and CDR2 is LQKENI. CDR3 protein: CASSPLTRTGRTSGYTF. The CDR3 coding sequence is TGTGCCAGCTCACCGCTGACTCGGACAGGGCGTACTAGTGGCTACACCTTC.

The V and J genes are TRBV19 and TRBJ1-1, with D possibly TRBD1 on 5 matching bases. The CDR3 sequence is 13 residues long. Germline CDR1 reads LNHDA; CDR2 reads SQIVND (reference sequence). V gave up 9 bases and J gave up 5 bases, with 16 bases separating them. This chain's CDR3 is CASGRVAETEAFF. CDR3 DNA sequence: TGTGCCAGCGGCAGGGTGGCGGAAACTGAAGCTTTCTTT.

J is TRBJ1-4 and V is TRBV6-5, with TRBD1 matching over 10 bases. Trimming at V came to 2 bases and at J to 10 bases, leaving 4 bases not matched to a gene. The germline V gene has CDR1 MNHEY and CDR2 SVGAGI. CDR3 length: 14 amino acids. The CDR3 nucleotides read TGTGCCAGCAGTTACAGGACAGGGGGATCAAAACTGTTTTTT. This sequence encodes CASSYRTGGSKLFF.

V gene TRBV28 combines with J gene TRBJ1-5; perhaps TRBD1 as D (5 bases). The CDR3 length is 15 residues. V lost 5 bases and J 0 bases, leaving 11 bases between the germline ends. From germline, CDR1 is MDHEN and CDR2 SYDVKM. DNA for the CDR3: TGTGCCAGCAGTACGACAGAAGATAGCAATCAGCCCCAGCATTTT. Its translation is CASSTTEDSNQPQHF.

The chain carries TRBV14 and TRBJ2-3, with 12 bases fitting TRBD1. CDR3 length: 16 amino acids. Germline trimming cut 2 bases from V and 9 bases from J; bases unmatched to any gene: 9. Germline-derived CDR1 and CDR2 are SGHDN and FVKESK. The CDR3 spells CASSQRAGQGASTQYF. As DNA, the CDR3 is TGTGCCAGCAGCCAAAGGGCGGGACAGGGGGCGAGCACGCAGTATTTT. Full variable domain (missing parts from reference TRBV14 and TRBJ2-3): EAGVTQFPSHSVIEKGQTVTLRCDPISGHDNLYWYRRVMGKEIKFLLHFVKESKQDESGMPNNRFLAERTGGTYSTLKVQPAELEDSGVYFCASSQRAGQGASTQYFGPGTRLTVL.

This clone was seen only a few times. V is TRBV10-3 and J is TRBJ1-1, with 9 bases that match TRBD1. Unmatched junction bases numbered 4, after V lost 7 bases and J lost 4 bases. The CDR3 is 13 residues long. Per the germline V gene, CDR1 is ENHRY and CDR2 is SYGVKD. The CDR3 DNA follows: TGTGCCATCACTCCGGGACAGGGCACTGAAGCTTTCTTT. Amino acid sequence: CAITPGQGTEAFF.

The genes are TRBV4-3 and TRBJ2-1; 10 bases fit TRBD2. Trimming removed 0 bases from V and 7 bases from J; junction bases left unmatched: 18. Germline V gene lookup returns CDR1 LGHNA and CDR2 YSLEER. The CDR3 totals 20 residues. CDR3 in amino acids: CASSQDFSSGLAGVNNEQFF. The CDR3 DNA reads TGCGCCAGCAGCCAAGATTTCAGTAGCGGGCTAGCGGGAGTAAATAATGAGCAGTTCTTC.

The chain recombines TRBV25-1 with TRBJ1-2, with D hard to call. The V end was cut by 3 bases, the J end by 8 bases, with 10 bases between. The germline V gene has CDR1 MGHDK and CDR2 SYGVNS. The CDR3 sequence is 12 residues long. DNA for the CDR3: TGTGCCAGCAGTGATGGTGTGAGGGGCTACACCTTC. Protein sequence: CASSDGVRGYTF.